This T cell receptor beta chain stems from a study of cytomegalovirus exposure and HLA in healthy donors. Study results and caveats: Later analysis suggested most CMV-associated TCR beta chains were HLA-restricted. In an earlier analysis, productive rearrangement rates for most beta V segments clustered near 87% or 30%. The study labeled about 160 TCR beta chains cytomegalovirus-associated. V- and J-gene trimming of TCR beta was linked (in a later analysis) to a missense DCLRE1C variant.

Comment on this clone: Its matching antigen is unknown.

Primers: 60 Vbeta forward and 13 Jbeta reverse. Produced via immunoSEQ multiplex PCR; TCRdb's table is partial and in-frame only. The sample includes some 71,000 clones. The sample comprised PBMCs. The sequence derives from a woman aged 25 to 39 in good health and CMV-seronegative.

The CDR3 DNA follows: TGTGCCACCAAGATCCAGGGATTGTACACCGGGGAGCTGTTTTTT. It specifies CATKIQGLYTGELFF. This rearrangement joins TRBV6-5 to TRBJ2-2; TRBD1 might be the D (5 bases). V was trimmed by 10 bases and J by 3 bases, leaving 18 bases between them. The CDR3 is made up of 15 amino acids. The V gene's germline CDR1 is MNHEY and CDR2 SVGAGI.